Listed here is a single T cell receptor beta chain. No antigen is known for it. This sample was included in a study of Graves' ophthalmopathy and Graves' hyperthyroidism. TCR beta CDR3 regions were amplified from RNA transcripts. Second-round multiplex PCR followed a first-round RT-PCR using HTBI primers. TCRdb reprocessed the multiplex PCR reads via MiXCR and lists one record per CDR3 protein. The table includes some 390,000 distinct CDR3 sequences, about 17% detected once. Study outcomes and limitations: Most thyroid clonotypes expanded beyond 0.001 frequency were also found in blood. Ophthalmopathy versus stable hyperthyroidism: 13-signature model gave just under 90% sensitivity, 81.08% specificity. Both an approximately 69% sensitivity and an approximately 74% specificity characterized the model's predictions of ophthalmopathy progression.

The sequencing sample was made of peripheral blood. This TCR was recovered from a woman aged 18-30 years with Graves' ophthalmopathy.

The CDR3 DNA sequence: TGTGCCAGCACCCAGGGCCCAAACGAGCAGTACTTC. This translates into CASTQGPNEQYF. The rearrangement joins TRBV12-3 or TRBV12-4 to TRBJ2-7, with TRBD1 as a possible D gene (5 bases). This CDR3 has 12 residues. V was shortened by 7 bases and J by 5 bases, with 12 bases between the two germline ends.